This entry lists 24 T cell receptor beta chains sequenced from one sample in a study of glioma-infiltrating T cells. Using RNA template, CDR3s of TCR alpha and beta were amplified with iRepertoire arm-PCR. TCRdb used MiXCR to reprocess the multiplex PCR reads, holding one entry per CDR3 protein. This sample has more than 85,000 distinct CDR3 sequences, with 20% to 30% found just once. Sequenced material: glioma tissue, nonneoplastic brain tissue, or PBMCs (not recorded which). The receptors derive from a human donor with low-grade glioma or glioblastoma, undergoing nonglioma brain surgery, or in good health (not recorded which).

The J gene is TRBJ2-1, the V gene TRBV2, with D perhaps matching TRBD2 (5 bases). The CDR3 consists of 11 residues. Germline lookup yields CDR1 SNHLY and CDR2 FYNNEI. Deletions cut 8 bases from V and 4 bases from J, with 6 bases between. CDR3: CASGGYNEQFF. CDR3 in DNA: TGTGCCAGCGGAGGTTACAATGAGCAGTTCTTC.

V usage is TRBV29-1 and J usage is TRBJ2-1; TRBD2 matches at 11 bases. There are 16 residues in the CDR3. CDR1 is SQVTM, CDR2 ANQGSEA, per germline. V lost 6 bases to trimming and J lost 4 bases; unmatched junction nucleotides: 11. This chain's CDR3 is CSVNRLAGTLYNEQFF. CDR3 in DNA: TGCAGCGTCAACAGACTAGCGGGGACCCTTTACAATGAGCAGTTCTTC.

This clonotype was counted at least ten times. The genes are TRBV7-2 and TRBJ1-1; D uncertain. The CDR3 is 14 amino acids. In germline, CDR1 is SGHTA, CDR2 FQGNSA. The ends were cut back, 3 bases at V and 3 bases at J, with 11 bases in the middle. The CDR3: CASSFGPIDTEAFF. The CDR3 DNA reads as TGTGCCAGCAGCTTTGGGCCAATCGACACTGAAGCTTTCTTT.

This clonotype has only a few counts. Possible read error: a much larger clone is one base away. V and J are TRBV6-2 or TRBV6-3 and TRBJ2-7, with D maybe TRBD2 (5 bases). Deletions cut 7 bases from V and 6 bases from J, with 25 bases between. CDR1 is MNHEY and CDR2 is SVGEGT in the germline V gene. The CDR3 is made up of 16 amino acids. In DNA, the CDR3 is TGTGCCAGCATCTCCCCAGGCAGGCTCTCGGCGGGCGAGCAGTACTTC. It encodes CASISPGRLSAGEQYF.

This clonotype occurred many times. The genes are TRBV29-1 and TRBJ1-1, with D unresolved. This CDR3 contains 14 residues. The germline gives CDR1 SQVTM, CDR2 ANQGSEA. Trimming took off 2 bases at V and 6 bases at J, with 16 bases between the two ends. The CDR3 coding sequence is TGCAGCGTTGAATCGGCAGGCCCCACTTCTGAAGCTTTCTTT. Translated, it gives CSVESAGPTSEAFF. Filled out from reference TRBV29-1 and TRBJ1-1, the complete variable domain reads SAVISQKPSRDICQRGTSLTIQCQVDSQVTMMFWYRQQPGQSLTLIATANQGSEATYESGFVIDKFPISRPNLTFSTLTVSNMSPEDSSIYLCSVESAGPTSEAFFGQGTRLTVV.

This clonotype was seen only once. CDR3 nucleotides: TGTGCCAGCATCCAGAAAGGGTTCGGCAAGGAAGCTTTCTTT. Its translation is CASIQKGFGKEAFF. This chain joins TRBV6-2 or TRBV6-3 and TRBJ1-1; D is uncertain. The CDR3 covers 14 residues. V was clipped by 7 bases and J by 8 bases, with 20 bases between them. Germline lookup yields CDR1 MNHEY and CDR2 SVGEGT.

The sample holds many counts of this clonotype. The rearrangement uses TRBV7-2 and TRBJ2-2; TRBD1 or TRBD2 may be the D gene (5 bases each). There are 14 residues in the CDR3. Germline V gene data show CDR1 as SGHTA and CDR2 as FQGNSA. V was pared by 1 base and J by 6 bases, with 9 bases between. DNA of the CDR3: TGTGCCAGCAGCTTAGGGGGCGGGTCCGGGGAGCTGTTTTTT. Translated, it gives CASSLGGGSGELFF.

This clonotype showed up many times. The chain has TRBV7-2 and TRBJ1-2, with D possibly TRBD1 on 5 matching bases. Germline V lookup: CDR1 SGHTA, CDR2 FQGNSA. V lost 4 bases and J 0 bases, leaving 6 bases between the germline ends. This CDR3 contains 13 residues. The CDR3 bases are TGTGCCAGCAGCTGGACAACTAACTATGGCTACACCTTC. Its translation is CASSWTTNYGYTF.

The table lists this clonotype with many counts. The chain joins TRBV27 to TRBJ2-7; no clear D gene. The germline gives CDR1 MNHEY, CDR2 SMNVEV (reference sequence). Between the trimmed V and J ends, which lost 3 bases and 0 bases, there was a span of 9 bases. CDR3 length: 14 amino acids. CDR3: CASSFKSNSYEQYF. The CDR3 coding sequence is TGTGCCAGCAGTTTTAAGAGTAACTCCTACGAGCAGTACTTC.

This clonotype came up many times. The chain couples TRBV18 to TRBJ1-5; D gene unclear. Germline CDR1 reads KGHSH; CDR2 reads LQKENI. The V gene lost 2 bases and the J gene lost 3 bases, with 5 bases spanning the gap. There are 13 residues in the CDR3. CDR3 in DNA: TGTGCCAGCTCACCAACGGCCAATCAGCCCCAGCATTTT. Protein sequence: CASSPTANQPQHF.

This clonotype was seen ten or more times. CDR3 in amino acids: CASSLLVGHNEQFF. The CDR3 DNA reads TGTGCCAGCAGTTTACTAGTGGGGCACAATGAGCAGTTCTTC. The rearrangement uses TRBV27 and TRBJ2-1; D is perhaps TRBD1 (5 bases). The CDR3 consists of 14 residues. Germline lookup yields CDR1 MNHEY and CDR2 SMNVEV (reference sequence). V was shortened by 2 bases and J by 5 bases, with 10 bases between the two germline ends.

This clonotype has a count of ten or more. The chain has TRBV4-1 and TRBJ2-7, with 11 bases that match TRBD1. CDR1 is MGHRA and CDR2 is YSYEKL in the germline V gene. The CDR3 extends over 16 amino acids. The junction had 5 bases not matched to a gene; V was cut back by 0 bases and J by 4 bases. The CDR3 DNA is TGCGCCAGCAGCCAAGAACCGGACAGGGGGCGATACGAGCAGTACTTC. Protein sequence: CASSQEPDRGRYEQYF.

In its sample, this clonotype was seen a few times. The rearrangement links TRBV6-6 to TRBJ1-1, with TRBD1 matching 7 bases. This CDR3 has 13 residues. With 2 bases clipped from V and 6 bases from J, the junction kept 3 bases outside the gene matches. Germline V gene data show CDR1 as MNHNY and CDR2 as SVGAGI (reference sequence). This CDR3 reads CASSYQGVSEAFF. CDR3 in DNA: TGTGCCAGCAGTTACCAGGGGGTCTCTGAAGCTTTCTTT.

This clonotype was seen a handful of times. The chain combines TRBV3-1 with TRBJ2-6; maybe TRBD1 (6 bases). Germline values: CDR1 LGHDT, CDR2 YNNKEL (reference sequence). Trimming stripped 4 bases from V and 4 bases from J, with 14 bases between. CDR3 length equals 16 residues. The CDR3 bases are TGTGCCAGCAGCCGGAAATCCGGGACAGGGGCCAACGTCCTGACTTTC. Its protein is CASSRKSGTGANVLTF.

This clonotype was detected ten times or more. The chain has TRBV7-2 and TRBJ2-3, with TRBD2 matching over 10 bases. CDR1 SGHTA and CDR2 FQGNSA come from the germline V gene. There are 15 residues in the CDR3. V lost 5 bases to trimming and J lost 6 bases; unmatched junction nucleotides: 8. The CDR3 here is CASSPSGGAYDTQYF. In nucleotides, the CDR3 is TGTGCCAGCAGCCCCAGCGGGGGGGCGTATGATACGCAGTATTTT. The full variable domain, with the rest looked up from reference TRBV7-2 and TRBJ2-3, is GAGVSQSPSNKVTEKGKDVELRCDPISGHTALYWYRQSLGQGLEFLIYFQGNSAPDKSGLPSDRFSAERTGGSVSTLTIQRTQQEDSAVYLCASSPSGGAYDTQYFGPGTRLTVL.

This clonotype was observed many times. The chain uses TRBV20-1 and TRBJ2-3, with 7 bases fitting TRBD1. From germline, CDR1 is DFQATT and CDR2 SNEGSKA (reference sequence). This CDR3 has 15 amino acids. V shed 3 bases and J 0 bases; nucleotides not matched to a gene: 6. CDR3 DNA: TGCAGTGCTAGGGACCCAGGGGGAAGCACAGATACGCAGTATTTT. It yields the protein CSARDPGGSTDTQYF.

This clonotype was seen repeatedly, ten times or more. CDR3 sequence (DNA): TGTGCCAGCAGCCAGAACACACTTCAAGAGACCCAGTACTTC. Protein product: CASSQNTLQETQYF. The chain links TRBV14 to TRBJ2-5; D is undetermined. CDR3 length equals 14 residues. Trimming shortened V by 3 bases and J by 2 bases, and 10 bases separated the two germline ends. Germline values: CDR1 SGHDN, CDR2 FVKESK.

V is TRBV7-2 and J is TRBJ2-3; unclear D gene. CDR1 is SGHTA and CDR2 is FQGNSA in the germline V gene. There are 12 residues in the CDR3. V gave up 7 bases and J gave up 1 base, with 6 bases separating them. CDR3 loop: CASIRGTDTQYF. The CDR3 DNA is TGTGCCAGCATCCGCGGCACAGATACGCAGTATTTT.

The table lists this clonotype with many counts. V is TRBV5-1 and J is TRBJ1-1; no clear D. Trimming left V 2 bases short and J 4 bases short, with 9 bases between. Germline CDR1 SGHRS, CDR2 YFSETQ. The CDR3 totals 13 residues. Here the CDR3 reads CASSFTEGTEAFF. The CDR3 DNA reads TGCGCCAGCAGCTTTACGGAGGGCACTGAAGCTTTCTTT.

This clonotype was seen ten or more times. Written as DNA, the CDR3 is TGCAGTGCTAGAGTGAGGGGACTGAACACTGAAGCTTTCTTT. Encoded protein: CSARVRGLNTEAFF. This rearrangement joins TRBV20-1 to TRBJ1-1, with D maybe TRBD1 (5 bases). Germline V gene lookup returns CDR1 DFQATT and CDR2 SNEGSKA (reference sequence). The CDR3 extends over 14 amino acids. Between the trimmed V and J ends, which lost 1 base and 0 bases, there was a span of 9 bases.

This clonotype came up many times. The chain combines TRBV18 with TRBJ2-1; 8 nucleotides align to TRBD2. Germline V gene lookup returns CDR1 KGHSH and CDR2 LQKENI. With 4 bases clipped from V and 4 bases from J, the junction kept 3 bases outside the gene matches. This CDR3 is built from 14 residues. The CDR3 loop reads CASSRAGEYNEQFF. DNA for the CDR3: TGTGCCAGCTCACGAGCGGGGGAATACAATGAGCAGTTCTTC.

The V gene is TRBV4-3, the J gene TRBJ1-5, with D uncertain. Germline V gene lookup returns CDR1 LGHNA and CDR2 YSLEER. The CDR3 runs 15 residues. The ends were cut back, 0 bases at V and 4 bases at J, with 10 bases in the middle. The CDR3 coding sequence is TGCGCCAGCAGCCAAGATCGAACACAAAATCAGCCCCAGCATTTT. Its protein product is CASSQDRTQNQPQHF.

In its sample, this clonotype was seen a few times. The chain recombines TRBV7-2 with TRBJ1-3, with 11 positions matching TRBD1. The germline gives CDR1 SGHTA, CDR2 FQGNSA. The CDR3 covers 17 residues. J gave up 0 bases and V 5 bases, and 6 bases lay outside the gene matches. The CDR3 sequence is CASSPTGTGGSGNTIYF. CDR3 DNA sequence: TGTGCCAGCAGCCCAACCGGGACAGGGGGCTCTGGAAACACCATATATTTT.

For this clonotype: This may stem from a read error, because a much larger clone lies one nucleotide away. The chain links TRBV5-1 to TRBJ2-1, with 8 positions matching TRBD2. The V segment lost 5 bases and the J segment 0 bases; nucleotides outside the gene matches: 4. The germline CDR1 and CDR2 sequences are SGHRS and YFSETQ. This CDR3 has 15 residues. CDR3 protein: CASRSSGNSYNEQFF. CDR3 DNA: TGCGCCAGCAGAAGTAGCGGGAACTCCTACAATGAGCAGTTCTTC.